The clone carrying this T cell receptor beta chain was seen many times. Its specificity is not known. The genes and germline here are from mouse. The read stops 4 residues short of the end of the CDR3; the missing end is completed from the germline J gene. CDR1 and CDR2 from the germline V gene are LGHNA and YNLKQL (reference sequence). The CDR3 loop spans 15 amino acids. Trimming took 3 bases from V and 3 from J, leaving 13 bases between them. cDNA prepared by RNA extraction and subsequent reverse transcription served as the template for sequencing. The assay was immunoSEQ multiplex PCR, and TCRdb's table has in-frame clones only and misses some. Observed in the sample are 1,200 to 1,500 clones, none of them singletons. The sample originates from a study of CD8+ T cells in alopecia areata. Whole-study results and caveats: Normal-skin resident alphabeta T cells also appear among scalp sample sequences. TCR sharing across patients was less clear than in mice, possibly HLA-related.

Source material: lesional skin. The source of this sequence is a C3H/HeJ mouse with alopecia areata. As its MHC haplotype, the strain has H2-k. The chain combines TRBV5 with TRBJ2-5, with D perhaps matching TRBD1 (6 bases). The part of the CDR3 DNA that was read is TGTGCCAGCAGCCACCAAGGGACAATACAAGAC. This gives the protein CASSHQGTIQD. The whole CDR3 protein is CASSHQGTIQDTQYF.